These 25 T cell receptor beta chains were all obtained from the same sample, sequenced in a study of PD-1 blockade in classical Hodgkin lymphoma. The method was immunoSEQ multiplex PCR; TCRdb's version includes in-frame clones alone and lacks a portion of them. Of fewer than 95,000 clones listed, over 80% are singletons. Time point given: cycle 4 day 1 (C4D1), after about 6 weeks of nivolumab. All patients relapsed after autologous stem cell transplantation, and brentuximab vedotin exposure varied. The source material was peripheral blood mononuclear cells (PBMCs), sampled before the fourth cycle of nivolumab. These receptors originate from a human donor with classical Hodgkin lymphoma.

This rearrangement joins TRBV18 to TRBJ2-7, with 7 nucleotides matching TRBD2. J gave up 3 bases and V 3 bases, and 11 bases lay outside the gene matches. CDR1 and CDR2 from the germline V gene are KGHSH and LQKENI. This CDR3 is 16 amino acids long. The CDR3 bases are TGTGCCAGCTCACCCCCTACTAGCGCCTCGCTCTACGAGCAGTACTTC. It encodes CASSPPTSASLYEQYF. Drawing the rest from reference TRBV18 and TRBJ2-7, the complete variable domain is NAGVMQNPRHLVRRRGQEARLRCSPMKGHSHVYWYRQLPEEGLKFMVYLQKENIIDESGMPKERFSAEFPKEGPSILRIQQVVRGDSAAYFCASSPPTSASLYEQYFGPGTRLTVT.

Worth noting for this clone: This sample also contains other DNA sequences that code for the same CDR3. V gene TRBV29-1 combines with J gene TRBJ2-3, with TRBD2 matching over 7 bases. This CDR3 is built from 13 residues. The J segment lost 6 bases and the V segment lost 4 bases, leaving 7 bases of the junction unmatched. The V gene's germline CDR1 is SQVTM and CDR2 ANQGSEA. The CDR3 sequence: CSVGAGEHDTQYF. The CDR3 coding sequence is TGCAGCGTTGGCGCGGGAGAACATGATACGCAGTATTTT.

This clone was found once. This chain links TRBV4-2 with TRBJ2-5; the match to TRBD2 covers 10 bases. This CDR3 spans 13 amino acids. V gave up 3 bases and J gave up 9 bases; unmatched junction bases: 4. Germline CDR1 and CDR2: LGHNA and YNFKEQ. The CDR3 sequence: CASSQSGGVPQYF. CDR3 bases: TGTGCCAGCAGCCAGAGCGGGGGGGTTCCCCAGTACTTC.

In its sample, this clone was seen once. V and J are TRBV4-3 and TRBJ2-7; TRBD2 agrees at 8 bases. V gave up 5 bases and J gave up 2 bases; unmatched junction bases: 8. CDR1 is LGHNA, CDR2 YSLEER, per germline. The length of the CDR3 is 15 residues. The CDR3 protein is CASSASGGGAYEQYF. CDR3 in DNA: TGCGCCAGCAGCGCCAGCGGGGGAGGGGCCTACGAGCAGTACTTC.

CDR3 sequence reads: CASSIGRYTGELFF. CDR3 DNA: TGTGCCAGTAGTATCGGCAGATACACCGGGGAGCTGTTTTTT. The rearrangement joins TRBV19 to TRBJ2-2; D is unresolved. Between the trimmed V and J ends, which lost 3 bases and 3 bases, there was a span of 8 bases. Germline values: CDR1 LNHDA, CDR2 SQIVND (reference sequence). CDR3 size: 14 residues.

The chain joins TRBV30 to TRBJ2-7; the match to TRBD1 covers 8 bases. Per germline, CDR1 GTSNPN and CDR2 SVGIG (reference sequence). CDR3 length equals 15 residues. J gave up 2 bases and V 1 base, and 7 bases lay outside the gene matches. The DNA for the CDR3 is TGTGCCTGGAGTGCCGGGACAGGTGGGGCCTACGAGCAGTACTTC. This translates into CAWSAGTGGAYEQYF.

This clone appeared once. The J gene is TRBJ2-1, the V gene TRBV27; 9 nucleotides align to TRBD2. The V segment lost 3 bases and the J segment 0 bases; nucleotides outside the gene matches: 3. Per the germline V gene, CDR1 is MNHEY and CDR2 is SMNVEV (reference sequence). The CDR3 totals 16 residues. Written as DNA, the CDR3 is TGTGCCAGCAGTTTCAGTAGCGGGAGCTCCTACAATGAGCAGTTCTTC. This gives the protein CASSFSSGSSYNEQFF.

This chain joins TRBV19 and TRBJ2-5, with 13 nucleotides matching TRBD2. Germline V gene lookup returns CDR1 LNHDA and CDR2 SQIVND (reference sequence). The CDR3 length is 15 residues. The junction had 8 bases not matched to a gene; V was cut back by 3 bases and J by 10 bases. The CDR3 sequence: CASSMPGLAGVDQYF. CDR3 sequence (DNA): TGTGCCAGTAGTATGCCCGGACTAGCGGGAGTCGACCAGTACTTC.

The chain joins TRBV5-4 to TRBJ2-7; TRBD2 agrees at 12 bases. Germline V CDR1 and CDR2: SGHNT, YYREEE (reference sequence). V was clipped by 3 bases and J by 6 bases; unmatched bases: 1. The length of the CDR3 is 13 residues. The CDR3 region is CASSSTSGSEQYF. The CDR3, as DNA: TGTGCCAGCAGCTCGACTAGCGGGAGCGAGCAGTACTTC.

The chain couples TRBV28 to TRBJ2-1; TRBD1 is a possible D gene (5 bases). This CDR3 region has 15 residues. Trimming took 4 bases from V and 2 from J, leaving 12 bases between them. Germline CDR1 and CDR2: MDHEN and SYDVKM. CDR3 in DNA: TGTGCCAGCAGTTCCCAGGGCGGCGCCTACAATGAGCAGTTCTTC. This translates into CASSSQGGAYNEQFF.

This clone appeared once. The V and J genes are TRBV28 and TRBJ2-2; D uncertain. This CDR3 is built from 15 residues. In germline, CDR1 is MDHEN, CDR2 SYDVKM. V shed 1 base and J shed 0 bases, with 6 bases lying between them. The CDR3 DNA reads TGTGCCAGCAGTTTATTAGCAGCGAACACCGGGGAGCTGTTTTTT. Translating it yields CASSLLAANTGELFF.

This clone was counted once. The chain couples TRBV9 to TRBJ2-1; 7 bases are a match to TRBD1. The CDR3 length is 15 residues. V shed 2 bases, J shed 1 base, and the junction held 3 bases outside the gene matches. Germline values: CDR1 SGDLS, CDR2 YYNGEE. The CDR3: CASSVGQVSYNEQFF. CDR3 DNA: TGTGCCAGCAGCGTCGGACAGGTATCCTACAATGAGCAGTTCTTC.

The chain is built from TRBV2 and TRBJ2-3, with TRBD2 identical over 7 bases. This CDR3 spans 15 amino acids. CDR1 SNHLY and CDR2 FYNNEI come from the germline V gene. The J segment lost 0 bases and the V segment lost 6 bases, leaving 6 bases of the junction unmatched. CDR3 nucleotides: TGTGCCAGCAGGAGACTAGCACTTAGCACAGATACGCAGTATTTT. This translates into CASRRLALSTDTQYF.

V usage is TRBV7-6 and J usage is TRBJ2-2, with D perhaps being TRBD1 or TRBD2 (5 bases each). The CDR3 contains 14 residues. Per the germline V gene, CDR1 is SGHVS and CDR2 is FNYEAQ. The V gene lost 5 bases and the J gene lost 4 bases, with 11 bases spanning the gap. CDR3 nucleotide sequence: TGTGCCAGCAGCCGGGACCATCGCACCGGGGAGCTGTTTTTT. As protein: CASSRDHRTGELFF.

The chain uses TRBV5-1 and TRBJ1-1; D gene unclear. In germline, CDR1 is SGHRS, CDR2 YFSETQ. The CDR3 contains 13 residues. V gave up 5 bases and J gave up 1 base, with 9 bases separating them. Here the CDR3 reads CASRTDPNTEAFF. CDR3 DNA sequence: TGCGCCAGCAGGACGGACCCGAACACTGAAGCTTTCTTT. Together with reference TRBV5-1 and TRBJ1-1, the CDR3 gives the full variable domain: KAGVTQTPRYLIKTRGQQVTLSCSPISGHRSVSWYQQTPGQGLQFLFEYFSETQRNKGNFPGRFSGRQFSNSRSEMNVSTLELGDSALYLCASRTDPNTEAFFGQGTRLTVV.

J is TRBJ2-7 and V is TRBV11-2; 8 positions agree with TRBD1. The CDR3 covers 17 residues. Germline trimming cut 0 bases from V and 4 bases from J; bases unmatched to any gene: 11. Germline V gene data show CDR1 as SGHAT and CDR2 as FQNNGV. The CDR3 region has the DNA TGTGCCAGCAGCTTAGATCGTCGGACAGGGAACGCGTACGAGCAGTACTTC. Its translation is CASSLDRRTGNAYEQYF.

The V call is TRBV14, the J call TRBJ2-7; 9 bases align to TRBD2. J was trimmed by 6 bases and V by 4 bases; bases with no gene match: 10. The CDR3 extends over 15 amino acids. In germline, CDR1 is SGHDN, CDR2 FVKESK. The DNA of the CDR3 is TGTGCCAGCAGCCCCCAGGCGGGAGGGCTTGGCGAGCAGTACTTC. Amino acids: CASSPQAGGLGEQYF.

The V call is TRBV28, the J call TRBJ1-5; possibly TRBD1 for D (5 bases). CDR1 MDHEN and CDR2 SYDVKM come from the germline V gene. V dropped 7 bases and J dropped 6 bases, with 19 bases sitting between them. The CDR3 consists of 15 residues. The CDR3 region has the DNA TGTGCCAGCACCCAACCCACAGGAGCAGGTCAGCCCCAGCATTTT. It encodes CASTQPTGAGQPQHF. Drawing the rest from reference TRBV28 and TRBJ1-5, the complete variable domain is DVKVTQSSRYLVKRTGEKVFLECVQDMDHENMFWYRQDPGLGLRLIYFSYDVKMKEKGDIPEGYSVSREKKERFSLILESASTNQTSMYLCASTQPTGAGQPQHFGDGTRLSIL.

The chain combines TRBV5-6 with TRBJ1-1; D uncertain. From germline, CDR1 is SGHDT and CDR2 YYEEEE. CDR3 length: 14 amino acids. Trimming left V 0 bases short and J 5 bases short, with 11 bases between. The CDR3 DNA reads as TGTGCCAGCAGCTTGGCCGGTAGTTCGACTGAAGCTTTCTTT. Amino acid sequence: CASSLAGSSTEAFF.

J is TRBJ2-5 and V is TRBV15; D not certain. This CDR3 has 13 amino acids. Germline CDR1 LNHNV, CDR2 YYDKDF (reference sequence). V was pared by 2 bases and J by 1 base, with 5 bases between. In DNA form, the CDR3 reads TGTGCCACCAGCAGACCCTCCCAAGAGACCCAGTACTTC. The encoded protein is CATSRPSQETQYF.

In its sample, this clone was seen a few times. The CDR3 DNA follows: TGTGCCAGCGCACTTCGGAGTACTGAAGCTTTCTTT. Translated, it gives CASALRSTEAFF. The chain links TRBV4-2 to TRBJ1-1; D is undetermined. Trimming took off 8 bases at V and 5 bases at J, with 12 bases between the two ends. The CDR3 totals 12 residues. Germline loops: CDR1 LGHNA, CDR2 YNFKEQ.

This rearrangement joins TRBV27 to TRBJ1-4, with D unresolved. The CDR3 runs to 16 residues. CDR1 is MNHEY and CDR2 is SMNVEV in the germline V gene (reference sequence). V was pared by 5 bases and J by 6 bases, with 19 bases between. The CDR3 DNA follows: TGTGCCAGCAGTCTTCGGGCAGGAGGGAGGCATGAAAAACTGTTTTTT. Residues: CASSLRAGGRHEKLFF. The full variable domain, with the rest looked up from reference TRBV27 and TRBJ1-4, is EAQVTQNPRYLITVTGKKLTVTCSQNMNHEYMSWYRQDPGLGLRQIYYSMNVEVTDKGDVPEGYKVSRKEKRNFPLILESPSPNQTSLYFCASSLRAGGRHEKLFFGSGTQLSVL.

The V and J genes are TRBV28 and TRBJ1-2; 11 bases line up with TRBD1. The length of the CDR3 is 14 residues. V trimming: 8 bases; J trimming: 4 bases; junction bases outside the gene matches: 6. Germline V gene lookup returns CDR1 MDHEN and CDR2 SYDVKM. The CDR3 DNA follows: TGTGCCAGCGGACAGGGGGCAGGCGGCTATGGCTACACCTTC. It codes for CASGQGAGGYGYTF.

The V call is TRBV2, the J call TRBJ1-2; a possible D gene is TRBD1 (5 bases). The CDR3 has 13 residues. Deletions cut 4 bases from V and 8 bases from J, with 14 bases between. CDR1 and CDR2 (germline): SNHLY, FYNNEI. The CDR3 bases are TGTGCCAGCAGTGTAGGGGCAGGGACGGGCTACACCTTC. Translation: CASSVGAGTGYTF.

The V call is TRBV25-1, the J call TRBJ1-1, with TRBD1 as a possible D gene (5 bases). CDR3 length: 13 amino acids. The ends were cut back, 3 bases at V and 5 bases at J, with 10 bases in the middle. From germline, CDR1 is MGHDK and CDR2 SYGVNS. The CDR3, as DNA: TGTGCCAGCAGTGACCCAGGGCGTACTGAAGCTTTCTTT. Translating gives CASSDPGRTEAFF.